A selection of T cell receptor beta chains follows, all from one sample in a study of low-dose radiotherapy and immunotherapy resistance in tumors. TCRdb analysed the reads with MiXCR anew, one entry per CDR3 protein. This sample has under 70,000 distinct CDR3 sequences, with 20% to 25% found just once. This material consisted of PBMCs, taken after low-dose radiotherapy plus immunotherapy. These receptors all come from a male donor with prostate cancer. Both conserved end residues are part of each CDR3. D genes are given only for firm matches. Not every row has a clone size; where given, it reads once, few, many or a size class.

d_gene | j_gene | abundance | v_gene | CDR3aa | CDR3nt
. | TRBJ2-7 | . | TRBV6-2/TRBV6-3 | CASSASFSGTPYEQYF | TGTGCCAGCAGTGCCTCTTTTTCCGGGACACCCTACGAGCAGTACTTC
. | TRBJ2-7 | many | TRBV5-1 | CASSLNSGPFYEQYF | TGCGCCAGCAGCCTTAACTCAGGGCCCTTCTACGAGCAGTACTTC
. | TRBJ2-2 | many | TRBV2 | CASRKGSTGELFF | TGTGCCAGCAGGAAAGGGAGCACCGGGGAGCTGTTTTTT
. | TRBJ2-7 | . | TRBV5-1 | CASSLTTGSLVYEQYF | TGCGCCAGCAGCTTGACTACGGGGAGCCTAGTCTACGAGCAGTACTTC
. | TRBJ2-7 | many | TRBV11-2 | CASSLVWQGGYYEQYF | TGTGCCAGCAGCTTAGTGTGGCAGGGAGGATACTACGAGCAGTACTTC
TRBD1 | TRBJ1-4 | many | TRBV2 | CASSVNRGSTNEKLFF | TGTGCCAGCAGTGTTAACAGGGGGTCAACTAATGAAAAACTGTTTTTT
. | TRBJ2-1 | many | TRBV2 | CASSERRVSYNEQFF | TGTGCCAGCAGTGAAAGGAGGGTCTCCTACAATGAGCAGTTCTTC
. | TRBJ1-5 | many | TRBV4-1 | CASSGSGSNQPQHF | TGCGCCAGCAGTGGGAGCGGTAGCAATCAGCCCCAGCATTTT
. | TRBJ2-7 | many | TRBV4-3 | CASSQSRGAGGEQYF | TGCGCCAGCAGCCAATCCAGGGGCGCGGGTGGCGAGCAGTACTTC
. | TRBJ1-1 | many | TRBV28 | CASSSFANTEAFF | TGTGCCAGCAGTTCCTTCGCGAACACTGAAGCTTTCTTT
. | TRBJ1-5 | . | TRBV4-3 | CASSQKGRFSNQPQHF | TGCGCCAGCAGCCAAAAAGGTCGGTTTAGCAATCAGCCCCAGCATTTT
. | TRBJ2-3 | . | TRBV6-2/TRBV6-3 | CASSSGLALSTDTQYF | TGTGCCAGCAGTTCGGGTCTAGCGTTAAGCACAGATACGCAGTATTTT
TRBD1 | TRBJ1-4 | many | TRBV20-1 | CSATETGAEEKLFF | TGCAGTGCTACCGAGACAGGGGCAGAGGAAAAACTGTTTTTT
TRBD2 | TRBJ2-3 | . | TRBV25-1 | CASSGKTSGSSDTQYF | TGTGCCAGCAGTGGGAAGACTAGCGGGAGTTCAGATACGCAGTATTTT
TRBD2 | TRBJ2-3 | many | TRBV11-2 | CASSQNSGSTDTQYF | TGTGCCAGCAGCCAAAATAGCGGGAGCACAGATACGCAGTATTTT
. | TRBJ1-1 | many | TRBV4-2 | CASSQSGGLEAFF | TGTGCCAGCAGCCAATCCGGGGGGCTTGAAGCTTTCTTT
. | TRBJ1-1 | many | TRBV21-1 | CASSKEGDTEAFF | TGTGCCAGCAGCAAAGAGGGGGACACTGAAGCTTTCTTT
. | TRBJ2-5 | . | TRBV10-3 | CAISEVGDQETQYF | TGTGCCATCAGTGAGGTGGGGGACCAAGAGACCCAGTACTTC
. | TRBJ1-2 | many | TRBV29-1 | CSGFDDNYGYTF | TGCAGCGGATTCGATGATAACTATGGCTACACCTTC
TRBD2 | TRBJ2-5 | . | TRBV4-1 | CASSQIAGGAIPLQETQYF | TGCGCCAGCAGCCAAATAGCGGGAGGGGCAATCCCTTTACAAGAGACCCAGTACTTC
TRBD1 | TRBJ2-5 | many | TRBV29-1 | CSVGRDRVETQYF | TGCAGCGTTGGGAGGGACAGGGTTGAGACCCAGTACTTC
. | TRBJ2-1 | . | TRBV5-1 | CASSLTGTPGGNEQFF | TGCGCCAGCAGCTTAACCGGGACCCCCGGGGGTAATGAGCAGTTCTTC
. | TRBJ1-6 | many | TRBV6-2/TRBV6-3 | CASSEDQLASPLHF | TGTGCCAGCAGTGAGGATCAGCTCGCCTCACCCCTCCACTTT
. | TRBJ2-5 | . | TRBV29-1 | CSSTGDQETQYF | TGCAGCTCCACGGGGGACCAAGAGACCCAGTACTTC
. | TRBJ2-7 | few | TRBV6-1 | CASRIQGRGGEQYF | TGTGCCAGCAGAATACAGGGACGGGGCGGCGAGCAGTACTTC
. | TRBJ2-7 | many | TRBV28 | CASRPGGPDPYEQYF | TGTGCCAGCAGACCTGGGGGACCGGACCCCTACGAGCAGTACTTC
TRBD1 | TRBJ1-4 | few | TRBV27 | CASSLRPGGLEKLFF | TGTGCCAGCAGTCTCAGACCAGGGGGCCTTGAAAAACTGTTTTTT
. | TRBJ1-3 | many | TRBV29-1 | CSVAVKAGNTIYF | TGCAGCGTTGCGGTCAAGGCGGGAAACACCATATATTTT
. | TRBJ2-7 | many | TRBV6-5 | CASSYAAGRTYEQYF | TGTGCCAGCAGTTACGCGGCAGGCCGAACCTACGAGCAGTACTTC
TRBD2 | TRBJ2-5 | many | TRBV29-1 | CSVETRTSGLGGETQYF | TGCAGCGTTGAAACTCGGACTAGCGGGTTGGGAGGAGAGACCCAGTACTTC
TRBD1 | TRBJ2-7 | many | TRBV7-9 | CASSNPGQSSEQYF | TGTGCCAGCAGCAATCCGGGACAGAGCTCCGAGCAGTACTTC